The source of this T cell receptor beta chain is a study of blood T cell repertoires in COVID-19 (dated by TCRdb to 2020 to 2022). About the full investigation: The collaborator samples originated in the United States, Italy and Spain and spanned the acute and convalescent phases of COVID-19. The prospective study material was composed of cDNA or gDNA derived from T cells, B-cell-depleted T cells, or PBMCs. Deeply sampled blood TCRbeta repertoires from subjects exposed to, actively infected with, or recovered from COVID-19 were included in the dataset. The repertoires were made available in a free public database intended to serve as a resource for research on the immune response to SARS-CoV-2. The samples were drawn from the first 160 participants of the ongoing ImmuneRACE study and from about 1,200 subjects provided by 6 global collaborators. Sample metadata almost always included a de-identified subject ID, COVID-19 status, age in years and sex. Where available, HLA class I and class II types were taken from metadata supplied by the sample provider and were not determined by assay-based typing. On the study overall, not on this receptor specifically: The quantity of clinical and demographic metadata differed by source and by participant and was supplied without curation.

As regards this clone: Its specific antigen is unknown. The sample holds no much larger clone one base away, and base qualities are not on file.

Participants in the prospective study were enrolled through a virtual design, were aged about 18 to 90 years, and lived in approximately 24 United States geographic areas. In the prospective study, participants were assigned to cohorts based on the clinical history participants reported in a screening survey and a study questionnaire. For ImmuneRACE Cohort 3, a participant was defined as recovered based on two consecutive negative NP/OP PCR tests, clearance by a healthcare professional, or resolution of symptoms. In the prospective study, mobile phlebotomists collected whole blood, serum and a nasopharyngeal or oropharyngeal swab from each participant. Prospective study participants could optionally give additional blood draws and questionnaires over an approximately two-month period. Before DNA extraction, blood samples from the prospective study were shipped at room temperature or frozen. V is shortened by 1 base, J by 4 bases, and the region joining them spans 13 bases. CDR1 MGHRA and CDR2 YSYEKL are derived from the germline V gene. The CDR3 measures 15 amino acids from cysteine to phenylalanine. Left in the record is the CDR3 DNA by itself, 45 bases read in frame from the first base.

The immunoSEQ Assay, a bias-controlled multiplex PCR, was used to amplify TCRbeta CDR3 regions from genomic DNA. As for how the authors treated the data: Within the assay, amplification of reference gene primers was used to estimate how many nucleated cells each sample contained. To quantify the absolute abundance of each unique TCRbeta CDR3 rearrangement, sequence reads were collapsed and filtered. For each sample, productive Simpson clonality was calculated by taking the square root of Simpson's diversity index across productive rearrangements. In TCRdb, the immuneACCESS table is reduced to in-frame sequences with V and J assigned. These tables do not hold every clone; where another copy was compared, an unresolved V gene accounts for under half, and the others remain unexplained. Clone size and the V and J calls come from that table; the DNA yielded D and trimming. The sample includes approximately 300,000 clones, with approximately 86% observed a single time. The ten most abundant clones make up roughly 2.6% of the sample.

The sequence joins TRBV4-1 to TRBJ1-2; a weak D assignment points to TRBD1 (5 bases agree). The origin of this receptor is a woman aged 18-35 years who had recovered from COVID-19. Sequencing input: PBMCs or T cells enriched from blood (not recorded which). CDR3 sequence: CASSQVLVTAYGYTF. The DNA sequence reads TGCGCCAGCAGCCAAGTTTTGGTGACAGCCTATGGCTACACCTTC.